The subject of this entry is one TCR beta chain. Enrollment of patients from Seattle took place during active infection, with longitudinal follow-up. Original analysis: By means of reference gene primer amplification, nucleated cell counts were estimated. This table comes from immunoSEQ multiplex PCR, and its TCRdb copy is limited to in-frame clones, with some not included. That table supplies the V and J calls and clone size; D and trimming were determined from the DNA. This sample carries 330,000 or so clones, approximately 88% of them seen once, and the ten largest clones take roughly a tenth. The sample originates from a study of blood T cell repertoires in COVID-19. Study in general: In each case, the material was cDNA or gDNA derived from T cells, B-cell-depleted T cells, or PBMCs.

Sample: peripheral blood. The sequence derives from a man aged 30 to 45 with COVID-19, enrolled during active disease.

Here the CDR3 reads CASSYGQSQYQETQYF. CDR3 DNA sequence: TGCGCCAGCAGCTACGGACAGTCCCAGTACCAAGAGACCCAGTACTTC. The chain joins TRBV5-1 to TRBJ2-5, with TRBD1 as a possible D gene (6 bases). The CDR3 covers 16 residues. Germline loops: CDR1 SGHRS, CDR2 YFSETQ. Trimming took off 3 bases at V and 0 bases at J, with 15 bases between the two ends. The variable domain in full, with the rest retrieved from reference TRBV5-1 and TRBJ2-5, is KAGVTQTPRYLIKTRGQQVTLSCSPISGHRSVSWYQQTPGQGLQFLFEYFSETQRNKGNFPGRFSGRQFSNSRSEMNVSTLELGDSALYLCASSYGQSQYQETQYFGPGTRLLVL.